This TCR beta chain was obtained from a study of shared T cell receptors in the human thymus. This clone showed up just once. Clones were read by immunoSEQ multiplex PCR, and TCRdb kept only the in-frame ones, dropping some. The sample lists about 610,000 clones; approximately 88% were seen once. This CDR3 region has 12 residues. Trimming removed 4 bases at V and 7 bases at J, with 11 bases between. Germline CDR1 and CDR2: MNHNS and SASEGT. These same records also appear under a second study, on human thymus T cells. That work adds: Resections were taken during corrective heart surgery, and the thymus tissue came from these. Thymic and blood repertoires showed apparently biased V and J gene usage. Highly overlapping thymic repertoires in unrelated individuals were reported by related research.

The source material was thymocytes. This sequence joins TRBV6-1 and TRBJ2-7, with D uncertain. This clonotype was obtained from a boy in the first two years of life with a congenital heart defect. The CDR3 loop reads CASSAPRREQYF. For the CDR3, the DNA is TGTGCCAGCAGTGCGCCGCGGCGAGAGCAGTACTTC.